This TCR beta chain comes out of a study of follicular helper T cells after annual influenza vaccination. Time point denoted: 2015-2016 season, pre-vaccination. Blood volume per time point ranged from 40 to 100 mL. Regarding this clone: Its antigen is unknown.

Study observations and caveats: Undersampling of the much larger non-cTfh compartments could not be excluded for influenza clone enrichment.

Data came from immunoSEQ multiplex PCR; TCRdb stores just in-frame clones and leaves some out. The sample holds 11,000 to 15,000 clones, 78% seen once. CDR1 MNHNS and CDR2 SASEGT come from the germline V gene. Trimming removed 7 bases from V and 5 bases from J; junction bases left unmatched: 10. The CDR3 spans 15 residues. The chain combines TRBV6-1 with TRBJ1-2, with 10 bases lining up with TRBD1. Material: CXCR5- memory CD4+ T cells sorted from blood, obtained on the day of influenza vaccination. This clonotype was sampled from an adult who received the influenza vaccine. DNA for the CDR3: TGTGCCAGCAATTCGGGGACAGGGGACTCTTATGGCTACACCTTC. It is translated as CASNSGTGDSYGYTF.